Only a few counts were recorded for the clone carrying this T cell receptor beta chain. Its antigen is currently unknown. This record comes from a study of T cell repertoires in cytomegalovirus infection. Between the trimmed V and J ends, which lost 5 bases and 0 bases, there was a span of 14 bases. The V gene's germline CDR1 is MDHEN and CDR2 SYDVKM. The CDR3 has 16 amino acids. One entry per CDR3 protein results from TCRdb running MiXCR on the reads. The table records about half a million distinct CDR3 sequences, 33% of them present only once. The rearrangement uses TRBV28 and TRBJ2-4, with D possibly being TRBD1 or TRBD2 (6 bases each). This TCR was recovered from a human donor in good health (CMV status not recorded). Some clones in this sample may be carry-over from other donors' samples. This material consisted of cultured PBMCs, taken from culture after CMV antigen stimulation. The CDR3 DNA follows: TGTGCCAGCAGTACGGAGGGGGGAAGAGCCAAAAACATTCAGTACTTC. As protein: CASSTEGGRAKNIQYF. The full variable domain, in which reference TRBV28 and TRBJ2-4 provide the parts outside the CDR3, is DVKVTQSSRYLVKRTGEKVFLECVQDMDHENMFWYRQDPGLGLRLIYFSYDVKMKEKGDIPEGYSVSREKKERFSLILESASTNQTSMYLCASSTEGGRAKNIQYFGAGTRLSVL.